This T cell receptor (beta chain) appears in the sequencing data of a study of blood T cell repertoires in COVID-19. At the level of the study: Collection of acute and convalescent COVID-19 samples took place in the United States, Italy and Spain. Sources were T cells, B-cell-depleted T cells, or PBMCs; the material itself was cDNA or gDNA.

Patients at the Seattle site were enrolled during active infection and followed longitudinally. In the original workflow: By means of reference gene primer amplification, nucleated cell counts were estimated. Clones were read by immunoSEQ multiplex PCR, and TCRdb kept only the in-frame ones, dropping some. The DNA was the basis for D and trimming; V, J and clone size are from that table. The table shows 300,000 to 350,000 clones, with about 90% occurring only once. The CDR3 is made up of 15 amino acids. Germline loops: CDR1 SGDLS, CDR2 YYNGEE. The trim removed 4 bases at V and 6 bases at J, leaving 12 bases unmatched.

The J gene is TRBJ2-7, the V gene TRBV9; 8 bases map to TRBD1. Material for sequencing was peripheral blood. The receptor was derived from a woman in her 30s with COVID-19, enrolled during active disease. CDR3 amino acids: CASSQGAVLDSEQYF. The DNA for the CDR3 is TGTGCCAGCAGCCAGGGGGCGGTACTGGACTCCGAGCAGTACTTC.